This TCR beta chain was profiled in a study of identical twins. A word on this clonotype: Its antigen is not identified.

TCRdb independently ran MiXCR on the 5' RACE reads; one entry per CDR3 protein. The repertoire consists of approximately 210,000 distinct CDR3 sequences, with roughly 10% occurring once and the leading ten covering roughly 5%. Study-level results: Whereas memory repertoires showed no such difference, abundant cord blood beta clonotypes carried fewer insertions.

The ends lost 0 bases at V and 6 bases at J; junction bases unmatched: 5. The CDR3 extends over 16 amino acids. Germline V gives CDR1 MRHNA, CDR2 SNTAGT. Sequencing used memory (CD45RO+) T cells sorted from blood. This receptor was taken from a woman younger than 30 in good health. V usage is TRBV6-4 and J usage is TRBJ2-1, with 10 bases identical to TRBD1. The CDR3 protein is CASSDSGTGDSNEQFF. The CDR3 nucleotides are TGTGCCAGCAGTGACTCCGGGACAGGGGATAGCAATGAGCAGTTCTTC.